The text below deals with one T cell receptor beta chain. The target antigen is unknown. The junction had 8 bases not matched to a gene; V was cut back by 8 bases and J by 6 bases. Germline V CDR1 and CDR2: MDHEN, SYDVKM. This CDR3 spans 13 amino acids. This specimen belongs to a study of cytomegalovirus exposure and HLA in healthy donors. Study results and limitations: It was likely that a cluster of highly shared sequence variants was a sequencing artifact. Fewer N-insertions (relative to the approximately 700-donor mean) were reportedly seen in an Asian-associated ancestry cluster in a later analysis. Researchers reported in a later analysis that a missense DCLRE1C variant was tied to TCR beta V- and J-gene trimming. Associated with cytomegalovirus, according to the listing, were 150 to 200 TCR beta chains.

PCR used 60 Vbeta primers and 13 Jbeta primers. Some clones are missing from TCRdb's copy, which holds only in-frame ones; the method was immunoSEQ multiplex PCR. This repertoire shows some 130,000 clones, approximately 81% found once; its top ten account for roughly 2%. This clonotype was obtained from a young man in good health and CMV-seronegative. The chain combines TRBV28 with TRBJ2-7, with 9 bases lining up with TRBD1. Sequencing used PBMCs. Here the CDR3 DNA reads TGTGCCAGCCGGGACAGGGTGTTTGGCGAGCAGTACTTC. It yields the protein CASRDRVFGEQYF.